These 9 T cell receptor beta chains share one sample of origin, sequenced in a study of blood T cell repertoires in COVID-19. Data came from immunoSEQ multiplex PCR; TCRdb stores just in-frame clones and leaves some out. The sample has around 320,000 clones; roughly nine tenths are singletons. Specimen: PBMCs or T cells enriched from blood (not recorded which). The receptors shown here come from a woman aged 25 to 45 who had been exposed to COVID-19.

This chain joins TRBV7-3 and TRBJ1-2, with TRBD1 matching 12 bases. This CDR3 is built from 14 residues. Germline V gene data show CDR1 as SGHTA and CDR2 as FQGTGA. V gave up 5 bases and J gave up 6 bases; unmatched junction bases: 4. The CDR3: CASSRDRGQDGYTF. CDR3 nucleotide sequence: TGTGCCAGCAGCCGGGACAGGGGGCAGGATGGCTACACCTTC.

The chain joins TRBV7-8 to TRBJ2-7; a possible D gene is TRBD1 (5 bases). With 4 bases removed from V and 3 bases from J, the gap between germline ends came to 16 bases. Germline V lookup: CDR1 SGHVS, CDR2 FQNEAQ. The CDR3 loop spans 15 amino acids. In nucleotides, the CDR3 is TGTGCCAGCAGCTCTGCAGCCACAGGATTCTACGAGCAGTACTTC. Protein: CASSSAATGFYEQYF.

The rearrangement joins TRBV21-1 to TRBJ1-2; no DNA check was done on the table's D call, TRBD1. TRBV21-1 is a known pseudogene. This CDR3 is built from 14 residues. This CDR3 is CASSKVARIYGYTF. CDR3 nucleotides: TGTGCCAGCAGCAAGGTGGCCAGGATCTATGGCTACACCTTC.

The genes are TRBV5-4 and TRBJ1-1, with D perhaps TRBD1 (6 bases). V gave up 2 bases and J gave up 3 bases, with 17 bases separating them. From germline, CDR1 is SGHNT and CDR2 YYREEE (reference sequence). This CDR3 comprises 16 residues. The CDR3 loop is CASSFGQYRVHTEAFF. CDR3 DNA: TGTGCCAGCAGCTTCGGGCAATACAGGGTGCACACTGAAGCTTTCTTT. The variable domain in full, with the rest retrieved from reference TRBV5-4 and TRBJ1-1, is ETGVTQSPTHLIKTRGQQVTLRCSSQSGHNTVSWYQQALGQGPQFIFQYYREEENGRGNFPPRFSGLQFPNYSSELNVNALELDDSALYLCASSFGQYRVHTEAFFGQGTRLTVV.

In regard to this clone: This CDR3 is also generated by other DNA sequences in the sample. The chain's CDR3 is CASSRQGRYEQYF. The CDR3 DNA reads TGTGCCAGCAGCCGACAGGGTCGATACGAGCAGTACTTC. The rearrangement joins TRBV12-3 or TRBV12-4 to TRBJ2-7; 7 positions agree with TRBD1. Trimming cost V 6 bases and J 4 bases; bases outside gene matches: 6. CDR3 length equals 13 residues.

This chain links TRBV4-1 with TRBJ2-1; a weak D match, TRBD1 (6 bases). The V and J ends lost 4 bases and 7 bases respectively, with 11 bases between them. Germline V gene data show CDR1 as MGHRA and CDR2 as YSYEKL. The CDR3 is 13 residues long. This CDR3 reads CASSRYRENEQFF. The CDR3 DNA reads as TGCGCCAGCAGCCGCTACAGGGAAAATGAGCAGTTCTTC.

The chain uses TRBV7-9 and TRBJ2-1, with TRBD2 matching over 9 bases. After removal of 5 bases from V and 4 bases from J, the junction contained 6 bases not matched to a gene. Germline CDR1 is SEHNR and CDR2 is FQNEAQ (reference sequence). The CDR3 has 15 residues. CDR3 nucleotide sequence: TGTGCCAGCAGCGTGAGCGGGGGGAGGTACAATGAGCAGTTCTTC. This codes for CASSVSGGRYNEQFF.

The sample holds one count of this clone. V is TRBV5-1 and J is TRBJ2-1; perhaps TRBD1 as D (5 bases). The CDR3 spans 14 residues. V was cut by 3 bases and J by 6 bases, with 13 bases left in between. The germline V gene encodes CDR1 SGHRS and CDR2 YFSETQ. CDR3 loop: CASSSQHQGNEQFF. In nucleotides, the CDR3 is TGCGCCAGCAGCTCCCAACACCAGGGCAATGAGCAGTTCTTC.

The chain combines TRBV6-5 with TRBJ1-1; D not certain. Germline V gene data show CDR1 as MNHEY and CDR2 as SVGAGI. Trimming removed 0 bases at V and 7 bases at J, with 12 bases between. The CDR3 is 14 amino acids. The CDR3 DNA sequence: TGTGCCAGCAGTTACTCCGAGCGGACGGGTGAAGCTTTCTTT. Amino acid sequence: CASSYSERTGEAFF.